This T cell receptor (beta chain) derives from a study of technical replicates of blood from a handful of donors. CDR1 is WNHNN, CDR2 SYGVQD, per germline (reference sequence). This CDR3 spans 13 amino acids. V shed 3 bases, J shed 7 bases, and the junction held 3 bases outside the gene matches. Sequencing was performed with immunoSEQ multiplex PCR; in TCRdb, only in-frame clones are kept and a portion is missing. The table lists almost 55,000 clones, 85% to 95% of them singletons. The sample taken for sequencing was T cells isolated from PBMCs. This chain uses TRBV10-1 with TRBJ2-1; 7 bases fit TRBD2. This clonotype was obtained from a human donor in good health. CDR3 sequence reads: CASSDWGGNEQFF. The CDR3 DNA reads TGCGCCAGCAGTGATTGGGGGGGAAATGAGCAGTTCTTC.